These T cell receptor beta chains were read from a single sample in a study of T cell changes during pregnancy in multiple sclerosis. The table came from immunoSEQ multiplex PCR; TCRdb's copy has only in-frame clones and leaves some out. The data show tens of thousands of clones, just under 95% seen once. Sequenced here: peripheral blood, sampled in the second trimester of pregnancy. The receptors here all came from a female donor with multiple sclerosis, enrolled in a pregnancy study. The conserved cysteine and the conserved F or W are not part of the CDR3 here. A D gene is named only where the DNA matches it firmly.

ASSAAGTGSQPQH	TRBV6-5	TRBJ1-5	TRBD1	13
ASSIGAGTGSPDTQY	TRBV19	TRBJ2-3	TRBD1	15
ASSPSTQETQY	TRBV5-5	TRBJ2-5	.	11
ASSVEPRGGAPGGTQY	TRBV9	TRBJ2-3	.	16
ASSLQDRRTDTQY	TRBV5-4	TRBJ2-3	TRBD1	13
ASSSDRGTPTDTQY	TRBV28	TRBJ2-3	TRBD1	14
ASSLGRQGLNTEAF	TRBV7-8	TRBJ1-1	TRBD1	14
ASSLGPRGEQF	TRBV6-5	TRBJ2-1	.	11
ASSPLRAGNTGELF	TRBV7-7	TRBJ2-2	.	14
ASSGVRQGFSYNSPLH	TRBV23-1	TRBJ1-6	TRBD1	16
ASSTGTSGTPDTQY	TRBV5-1	TRBJ2-3	TRBD2	14
ASSYWQKQETQY	TRBV6-5	TRBJ2-5	.	12
ASSPRQGQNIQY	TRBV5-1	TRBJ2-4	TRBD1	12
ASSFDRLYGYT	TRBV5-1	TRBJ1-2	.	11
ASSGSGSEAGGELF	TRBV28	TRBJ2-2	TRBD2	14
ASRPRNSIGGADYGYT	TRBV5-1	TRBJ1-2	TRBD1	16
ASSDSYGYT	TRBV2	TRBJ1-2	.	9
ASSRTSGHTDTQY	TRBV18	TRBJ2-3	TRBD2	13
ASSSPGGRGNTEAF	TRBV7-9	TRBJ1-1	TRBD1	14
ASSYLAGGPSETQY	TRBV5-8	TRBJ2-5	TRBD2	14
ASDLQGVTGELF	TRBV2	TRBJ2-2	TRBD1	12
AIKGSGSNEQF	TRBV10-3	TRBJ2-1	TRBD2	11
ASSLARGLGYEQY	TRBV5-6	TRBJ2-7	.	13
ASSSRTGGIGYGYT	TRBV7-9	TRBJ1-2	TRBD1	14
ASSEVAGGYGGTGELF	TRBV2	TRBJ2-2	TRBD2	16
ASRVDRHQQF	TRBV28	TRBJ2-1	.	10
ASSIGGVAF	TRBV5-5	TRBJ1-1	.	9
ASSDWGQGAYEQY	TRBV11-2	TRBJ2-7	TRBD1	13
ASSIDRSGEAF	TRBV19	TRBJ1-1	.	11
ASGHRGNGYT	TRBV7-9	TRBJ1-2	TRBD1	10
ASSSTGVRGYT	TRBV28	TRBJ1-2	TRBD1	11
ASSSLQENQPQH	TRBV28	TRBJ1-5	.	12
ASSGQGEPGELF	TRBV2	TRBJ2-2	TRBD1	12
AISRTGTAYGYT	TRBV6-1	TRBJ1-2	TRBD1	12
ATRGTGDNEQF	TRBV15	TRBJ2-1	.	11
ASSQDRANEKLF	TRBV5-1	TRBJ1-4	TRBD1	12
ASSLLGHEQY	TRBV28	TRBJ2-7	.	10
ASSYYKTGVYGYT	TRBV6-5	TRBJ1-2	TRBD1	13
ASSSQLATGELF	TRBV11-2	TRBJ2-2	.	12
ASSIDRGGLANNEQF	TRBV19	TRBJ2-1	TRBD2	15
ASRGISSYNSPLH	TRBV7-9	TRBJ1-6	.	13
ASSVAGGPGLAQY	TRBV6-5	TRBJ2-5	TRBD2	13
SVRVDRYEKLF	TRBV29-1	TRBJ1-4	.	11
ASSSSRGGTGELF	TRBV28	TRBJ2-2	.	13
ASSVGQGLGEKLF	TRBV19	TRBJ1-4	TRBD1	13
ASSRPGTGGGYGYT	TRBV19	TRBJ1-2	TRBD1	14
ALSRGVNEKLF	TRBV2	TRBJ1-4	.	11
ATSRPVRNTEAF	TRBV15	TRBJ1-1	.	12
ASSLLEANSPLH	TRBV27	TRBJ1-6	.	12
ASSPGTSGRAYNEQF	TRBV11-3	TRBJ2-1	TRBD2	15
ASSLTEYGYT	TRBV7-2	TRBJ1-2	.	10